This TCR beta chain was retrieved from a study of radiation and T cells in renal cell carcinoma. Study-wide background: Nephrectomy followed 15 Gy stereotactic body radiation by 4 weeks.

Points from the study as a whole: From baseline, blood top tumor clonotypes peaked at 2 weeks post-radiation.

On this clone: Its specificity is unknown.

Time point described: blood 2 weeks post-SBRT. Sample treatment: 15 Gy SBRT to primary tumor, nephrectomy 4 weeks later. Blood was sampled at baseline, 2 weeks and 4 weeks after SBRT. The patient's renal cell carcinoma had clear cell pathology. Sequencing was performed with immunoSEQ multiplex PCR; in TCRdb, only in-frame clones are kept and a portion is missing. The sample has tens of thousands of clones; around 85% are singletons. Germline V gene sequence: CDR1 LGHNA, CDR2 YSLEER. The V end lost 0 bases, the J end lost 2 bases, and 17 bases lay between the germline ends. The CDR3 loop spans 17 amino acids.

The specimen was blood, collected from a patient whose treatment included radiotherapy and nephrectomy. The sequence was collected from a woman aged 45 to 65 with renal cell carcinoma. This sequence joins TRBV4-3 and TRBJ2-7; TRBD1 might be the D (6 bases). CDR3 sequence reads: CASSQEIRRGQAYEQYF. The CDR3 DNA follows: TGCGCCAGCAGCCAAGAGATAAGAAGGGGACAAGCCTACGAGCAGTACTTC.